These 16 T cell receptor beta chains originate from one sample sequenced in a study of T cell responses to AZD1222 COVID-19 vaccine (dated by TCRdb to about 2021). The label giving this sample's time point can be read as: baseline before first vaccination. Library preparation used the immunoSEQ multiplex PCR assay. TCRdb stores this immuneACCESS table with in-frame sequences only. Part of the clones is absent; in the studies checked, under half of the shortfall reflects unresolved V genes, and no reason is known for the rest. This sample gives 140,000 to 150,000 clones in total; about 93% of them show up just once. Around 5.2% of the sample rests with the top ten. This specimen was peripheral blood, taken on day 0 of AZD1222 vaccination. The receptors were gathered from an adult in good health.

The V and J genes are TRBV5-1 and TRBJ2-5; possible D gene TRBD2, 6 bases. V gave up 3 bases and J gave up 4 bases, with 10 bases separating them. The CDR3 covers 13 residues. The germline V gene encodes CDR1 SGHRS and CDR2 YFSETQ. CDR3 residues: CASSWDLGETQYF. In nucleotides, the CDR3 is TGCGCCAGCAGCTGGGACTTAGGAGAGACCCAGTACTTC. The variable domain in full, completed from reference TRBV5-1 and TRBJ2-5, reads KAGVTQTPRYLIKTRGQQVTLSCSPISGHRSVSWYQQTPGQGLQFLFEYFSETQRNKGNFPGRFSGRQFSNSRSEMNVSTLELGDSALYLCASSWDLGETQYFGPGTRLLVL.

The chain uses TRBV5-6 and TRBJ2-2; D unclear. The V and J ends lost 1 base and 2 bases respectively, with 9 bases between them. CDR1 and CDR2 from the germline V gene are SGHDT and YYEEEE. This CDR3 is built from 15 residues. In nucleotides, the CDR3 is TGTGCCAGCAGCTTGCTCCAGATAAACACCGGGGAGCTGTTTTTT. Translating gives CASSLLQINTGELFF.

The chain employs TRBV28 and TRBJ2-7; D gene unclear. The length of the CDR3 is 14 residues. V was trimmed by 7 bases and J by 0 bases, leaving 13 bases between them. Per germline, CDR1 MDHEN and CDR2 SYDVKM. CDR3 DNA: TGTGCCAGCACCCGGGCCCCCTACTCCTACGAGCAGTACTTC. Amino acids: CASTRAPYSYEQYF.

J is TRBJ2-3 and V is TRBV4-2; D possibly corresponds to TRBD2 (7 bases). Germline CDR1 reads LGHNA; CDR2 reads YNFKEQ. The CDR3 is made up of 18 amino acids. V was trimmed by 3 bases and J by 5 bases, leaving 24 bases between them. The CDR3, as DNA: TGTGCCAGCAGCCACCTGAGGGAGTTCCGGGGGGCCGTAGATACGCAGTATTTT. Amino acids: CASSHLREFRGAVDTQYF.

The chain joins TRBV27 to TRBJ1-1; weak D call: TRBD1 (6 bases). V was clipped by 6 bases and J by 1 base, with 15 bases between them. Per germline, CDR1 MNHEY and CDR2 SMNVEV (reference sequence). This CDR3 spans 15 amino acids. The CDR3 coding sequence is TGTGCCAGCAGCTTAGCTGGGACAACGAACACTGAAGCTTTCTTT. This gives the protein CASSLAGTTNTEAFF.

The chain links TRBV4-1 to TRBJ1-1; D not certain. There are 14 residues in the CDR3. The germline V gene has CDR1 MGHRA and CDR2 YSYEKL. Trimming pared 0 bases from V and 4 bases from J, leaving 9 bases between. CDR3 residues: CASSQDQYSTEAFF. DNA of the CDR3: TGCGCCAGCAGCCAAGATCAGTATTCCACTGAAGCTTTCTTT.

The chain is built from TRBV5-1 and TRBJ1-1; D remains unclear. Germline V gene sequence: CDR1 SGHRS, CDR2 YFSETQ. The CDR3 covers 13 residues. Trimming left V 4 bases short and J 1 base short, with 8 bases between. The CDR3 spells CASSLESNTEAFF. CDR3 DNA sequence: TGCGCCAGCAGCCTCGAATCGAACACTGAAGCTTTCTTT. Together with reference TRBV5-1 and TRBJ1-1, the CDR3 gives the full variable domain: KAGVTQTPRYLIKTRGQQVTLSCSPISGHRSVSWYQQTPGQGLQFLFEYFSETQRNKGNFPGRFSGRQFSNSRSEMNVSTLELGDSALYLCASSLESNTEAFFGQGTRLTVV.

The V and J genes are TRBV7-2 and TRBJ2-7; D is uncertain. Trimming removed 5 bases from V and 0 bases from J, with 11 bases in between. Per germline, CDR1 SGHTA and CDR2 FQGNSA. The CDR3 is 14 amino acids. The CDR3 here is CASSATLASYEQYF. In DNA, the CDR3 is TGTGCCAGCAGCGCTACCCTGGCCTCCTACGAGCAGTACTTC. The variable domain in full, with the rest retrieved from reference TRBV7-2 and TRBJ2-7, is GAGVSQSPSNKVTEKGKDVELRCDPISGHTALYWYRQSLGQGLEFLIYFQGNSAPDKSGLPSDRFSAERTGGSVSTLTIQRTQQEDSAVYLCASSATLASYEQYFGPGTRLTVT.

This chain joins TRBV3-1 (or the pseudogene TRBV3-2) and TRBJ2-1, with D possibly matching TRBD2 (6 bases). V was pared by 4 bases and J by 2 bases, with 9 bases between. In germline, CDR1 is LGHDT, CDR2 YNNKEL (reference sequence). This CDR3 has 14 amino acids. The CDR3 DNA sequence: TGTGCCAGCAGCCCCGGGAGACCCTACAATGAGCAGTTCTTC. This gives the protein CASSPGRPYNEQFF.

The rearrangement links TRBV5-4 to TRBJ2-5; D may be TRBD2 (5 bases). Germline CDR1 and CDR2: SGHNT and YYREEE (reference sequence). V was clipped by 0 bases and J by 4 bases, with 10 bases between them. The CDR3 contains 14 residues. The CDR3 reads CASSLVPGRETQYF. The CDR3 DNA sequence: TGTGCCAGCAGCTTGGTTCCGGGGAGAGAGACCCAGTACTTC.

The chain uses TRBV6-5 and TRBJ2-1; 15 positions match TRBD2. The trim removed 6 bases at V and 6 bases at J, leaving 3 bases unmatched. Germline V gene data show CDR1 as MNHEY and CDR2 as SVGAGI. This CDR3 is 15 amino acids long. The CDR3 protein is CASSGTSGGSNEQFF. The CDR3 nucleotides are TGTGCCAGCAGCGGGACTAGCGGGGGGAGCAATGAGCAGTTCTTC.

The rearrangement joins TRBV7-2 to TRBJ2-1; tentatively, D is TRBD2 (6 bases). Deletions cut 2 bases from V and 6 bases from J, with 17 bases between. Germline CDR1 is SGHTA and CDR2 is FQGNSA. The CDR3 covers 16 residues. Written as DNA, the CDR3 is TGTGCCAGCAGCTTAACCGGCGGGATGACGGGCAATGAGCAGTTCTTC. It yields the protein CASSLTGGMTGNEQFF.

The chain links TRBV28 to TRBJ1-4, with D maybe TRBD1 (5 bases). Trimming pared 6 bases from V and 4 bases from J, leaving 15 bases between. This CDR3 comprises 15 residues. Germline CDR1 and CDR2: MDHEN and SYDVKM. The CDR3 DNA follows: TGTGCCAGCAGCAGACCCGGGACCGGTAATGAAAAACTGTTTTTT. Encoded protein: CASSRPGTGNEKLFF.

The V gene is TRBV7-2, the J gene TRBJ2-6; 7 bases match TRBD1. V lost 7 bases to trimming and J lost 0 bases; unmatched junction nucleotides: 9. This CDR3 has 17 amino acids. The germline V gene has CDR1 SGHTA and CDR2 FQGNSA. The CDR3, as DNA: TGTGCCAGCACCTTTAGGGGGCTCCTCTCTGGGGCCAACGTCCTGACTTTC. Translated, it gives CASTFRGLLSGANVLTF. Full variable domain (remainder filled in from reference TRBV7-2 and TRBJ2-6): GAGVSQSPSNKVTEKGKDVELRCDPISGHTALYWYRQSLGQGLEFLIYFQGNSAPDKSGLPSDRFSAERTGGSVSTLTIQRTQQEDSAVYLCASTFRGLLSGANVLTFGAGSRLTVL.

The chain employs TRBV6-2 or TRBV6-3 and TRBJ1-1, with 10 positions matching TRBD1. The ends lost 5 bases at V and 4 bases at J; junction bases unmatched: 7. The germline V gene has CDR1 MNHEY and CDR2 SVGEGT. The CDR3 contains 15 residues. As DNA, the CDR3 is TGTGCCAGCAGTAAGCCGGGACAGGGGTTCACTGAAGCTTTCTTT. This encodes CASSKPGQGFTEAFF.

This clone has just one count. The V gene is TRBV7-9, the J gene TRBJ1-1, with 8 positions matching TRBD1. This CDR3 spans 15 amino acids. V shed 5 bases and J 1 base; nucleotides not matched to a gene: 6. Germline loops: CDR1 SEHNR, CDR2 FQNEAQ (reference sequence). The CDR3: CASSTPGGGNTEAFF. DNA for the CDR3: TGTGCCAGCAGCACCCCAGGGGGCGGGAACACTGAAGCTTTCTTT.